Shown below are 19 T cell receptor beta chains from a single sample sequenced in a study of blood T cell repertoires in COVID-19. Assay: immunoSEQ multiplex PCR; the TCRdb copy retains only in-frame clones and omits some. This sample has approximately 300,000 clones, with about 89% found just once. Sequencing was done on a sample of peripheral blood. The receptors shown here come from a man under 40 with acute or convalescent COVID-19.

V usage is TRBV5-1 and J usage is TRBJ2-3; 15 bases map to TRBD2. The CDR3 spans 17 residues. From germline, CDR1 is SGHRS and CDR2 YFSETQ. V shed 4 bases and J 2 bases; nucleotides not matched to a gene: 5. The CDR3 bases are TGCGCCAGCAGCGTAAGGACTAGCGGGGGGGCCACAGATACGCAGTATTTT. This encodes CASSVRTSGGATDTQYF.

This chain uses TRBV6-5 with TRBJ1-2; a possible D gene is TRBD1 (5 bases). CDR3 size: 14 residues. V lost 6 bases and J lost 8, with 19 bases in between. Germline CDR1 reads MNHEY; CDR2 reads SVGAGI. This CDR3 reads CASSLRSQVGGYTF. As DNA, the CDR3 is TGTGCCAGCAGCCTAAGATCACAGGTTGGGGGCTACACCTTC.

This clone has only one observation. The CDR3 DNA follows: TGTGCCAGCTCACCACCGAAGACAAATGAAAAACTGTTTTTT. Amino acid sequence: CASSPPKTNEKLFF. This chain uses TRBV18 with TRBJ1-4, with no clear D. The CDR3 length is 14 residues. The germline gives CDR1 KGHSH, CDR2 LQKENI. V was trimmed by 0 bases and J by 5 bases, leaving 7 bases between them. Full variable domain (outside the CDR3, taken from reference TRBV18 and TRBJ1-4): NAGVMQNPRHLVRRRGQEARLRCSPMKGHSHVYWYRQLPEEGLKFMVYLQKENIIDESGMPKERFSAEFPKEGPSILRIQQVVRGDSAAYFCASSPPKTNEKLFFGSGTQLSVL.

The chain joins TRBV5-1 to TRBJ1-1; perhaps TRBD1 as D (5 bases). Per germline, CDR1 SGHRS and CDR2 YFSETQ. With 2 bases removed from V and 6 bases from J, the gap between germline ends came to 11 bases. The CDR3 loop spans 13 amino acids. Here the CDR3 DNA reads TGCGCCAGCAGCTTCGGGGGGAGTGCTGAAGCTTTCTTT. Its translation: CASSFGGSAEAFF.

This clone was seen a handful of times. This chain uses TRBV28 with TRBJ1-2, with D possibly being TRBD1 (6 bases). The CDR3 totals 13 residues. Germline V gene sequence: CDR1 MDHEN, CDR2 SYDVKM. V was trimmed by 2 bases and J by 7 bases, leaving 11 bases between them. The CDR3 nucleotides read TGTGCCAGCAGTTTAAGGGGGTCGGGTGGCTACACCTTC. The encoded protein is CASSLRGSGGYTF.

The V and J genes are TRBV5-4 and TRBJ2-1, with a tentative D call TRBD1 (6 bases). The CDR3 loop spans 16 amino acids. V gave up 6 bases and J gave up 0 bases, with 16 bases separating them. CDR1 is SGHNT, CDR2 YYREEE, per germline (reference sequence). This CDR3 is CASTQRGGSSYNEQFF. CDR3 nucleotide sequence: TGTGCCAGCACCCAAAGAGGGGGTAGCTCCTACAATGAGCAGTTCTTC. The variable domain in full, with the rest retrieved from reference TRBV5-4 and TRBJ2-1, is ETGVTQSPTHLIKTRGQQVTLRCSSQSGHNTVSWYQQALGQGPQFIFQYYREEENGRGNFPPRFSGLQFPNYSSELNVNALELDDSALYLCASTQRGGSSYNEQFFGPGTRLTVL.

The chain uses TRBV5-4 and TRBJ2-2; tentatively, D is TRBD2 (5 bases). The CDR3 consists of 13 residues. Germline CDR1 and CDR2: SGHNT and YYREEE (reference sequence). Trimming took off 4 bases at V and 13 bases at J, with 17 bases between the two ends. The CDR3 DNA is TGTGCCAGCAGCGGAGGACTGGTAGAGGGGCTGTTTTTT. It encodes CASSGGLVEGLFF.

DNA of the CDR3: TGTGCCAGCAGCTTGGGACAGTACCACCAAGAGACCCAGTACTTC. Encoded protein: CASSLGQYHQETQYF. The chain combines TRBV5-8 with TRBJ2-5, with D perhaps TRBD1 (5 bases). The germline V gene has CDR1 SGHTS and CDR2 YDEGEE. The CDR3 is 15 residues long. V lost 0 bases to trimming and J lost 0 bases, with 9 bases between them.

The chain links TRBV11-2 to TRBJ2-6; the D gene is possibly TRBD2 (5 bases). The germline gives CDR1 SGHAT, CDR2 FQNNGV. The CDR3 is 18 residues long. V shed 5 bases and J shed 0 bases, with 17 bases lying between them. CDR3 in amino acids: CASSGTRYHRSGANVLTF. CDR3 bases: TGTGCCAGCAGCGGAACTAGGTACCACCGCTCTGGGGCCAACGTCCTGACTTTC.

This clone was counted a few times. This chain joins TRBV5-6 and TRBJ1-5; D not certain. This CDR3 has 12 amino acids. Trimming removed 2 bases at V and 6 bases at J, with 6 bases between. Germline V gene sequence: CDR1 SGHDT, CDR2 YYEEEE. CDR3 bases: TGTGCCAGCAGCTTTGGCGGTCAGCCCCAGCATTTT. The encoded protein is CASSFGGQPQHF. Full variable domain (missing parts from reference TRBV5-6 and TRBJ1-5): DAGVTQSPTHLIKTRGQQVTLRCSPKSGHDTVSWYQQALGQGPQFIFQYYEEEERQRGNFPDRFSGHQFPNYSSELNVNALLLGDSALYLCASSFGGQPQHFGDGTRLSIL.

The chain carries TRBV3-1 (or the pseudogene TRBV3-2) and TRBJ1-4; 7 bases match TRBD1. Germline V gene sequence: CDR1 LGHDT, CDR2 YNNKEL (reference sequence). This CDR3 spans 14 amino acids. Trimming removed 8 bases from V and 4 bases from J; junction bases left unmatched: 7. CDR3 DNA sequence: TGTGCCAGCGGAGGGACAGCCTTTAATGAAAAACTGTTTTTT. Translated: CASGGTAFNEKLFF.

The gene calls are TRBV6-1 and TRBJ1-4; 8 nucleotides line up with TRBD1. Germline lookup yields CDR1 MNHNS and CDR2 SASEGT. CDR3 length equals 15 residues. The ends lost 2 bases at V and 3 bases at J; junction bases unmatched: 2. This CDR3 reads CASSETGGANEKLFF. Here the CDR3 DNA reads TGTGCCAGCAGTGAAACAGGGGGGGCTAATGAAAAACTGTTTTTT.

This sequence joins TRBV9 and TRBJ2-1; 9 bases fit TRBD2. V shed 0 bases and J 7 bases; nucleotides not matched to a gene: 14. This CDR3 is built from 18 residues. Germline loops: CDR1 SGDLS, CDR2 YYNGEE. CDR3 coding DNA: TGTGCCAGCAGCGTAGCCGTGAGGCGGGAGGGCCTGGGGAATGAGCAGTTCTTC. As protein: CASSVAVRREGLGNEQFF.

J is TRBJ1-5 and V is TRBV5-4, with D uncertain. The V end was cut by 4 bases, the J end by 7 bases, with 18 bases between. Germline CDR1 is SGHNT and CDR2 is YYREEE (reference sequence). CDR3 length: 15 residues. The CDR3 spells CASSIDPGDGQPQHF. The CDR3 coding sequence is TGTGCCAGCAGCATAGACCCCGGGGATGGGCAGCCCCAGCATTTT.

The chain has TRBV5-5 and TRBJ2-1; 13 bases line up with TRBD2. Per the germline V gene, CDR1 is SGHKS and CDR2 is YYEKEE (reference sequence). This CDR3 contains 17 residues. V was pared by 4 bases and J by 1 base, with 5 bases of the junction left unmatched. The CDR3 is CASSTGLAGVSYNEQFF. The CDR3 DNA is TGTGCCAGCAGCACCGGACTAGCGGGAGTGTCCTACAATGAGCAGTTCTTC. The whole variable domain, filled in from reference TRBV5-5 and TRBJ2-1, reads DAGVTQSPTHLIKTRGQQVTLRCSPISGHKSVSWYQQVLGQGPQFIFQYYEKEERGRGNFPDRFSARQFPNYSSELNVNALLLGDSALYLCASSTGLAGVSYNEQFFGPGTRLTVL.

The chain is built from TRBV10-2 and TRBJ1-1; 10 bases match TRBD1. Germline CDR1 is WSHSY and CDR2 is SAAADI. CDR3 length: 15 amino acids. Trimming cost V 6 bases and J 11 bases; bases outside gene matches: 15. The CDR3 nucleotides read TGCGCCAGCAGAGATTCGGGACAGGGGAAGTACGGGGCTTTCTTT. Encoded protein: CASRDSGQGKYGAFF.

In DNA, the CDR3 is TGCGCCAGCAGCTACCAGGGGGCCCATAGCACAGATACGCAGTATTTT. It yields the protein CASSYQGAHSTDTQYF. The chain couples TRBV4-1 to TRBJ2-3; 8 nucleotides match TRBD1. Germline V gene lookup returns CDR1 MGHRA and CDR2 YSYEKL. The CDR3 covers 16 residues. V lost 5 bases to trimming and J lost 0 bases; unmatched junction nucleotides: 7.

The chain recombines TRBV5-1 with TRBJ1-2; no clear D gene. CDR1 is SGHRS, CDR2 YFSETQ, per germline. V was cut by 0 bases and J by 6 bases, with 15 bases left in between. This CDR3 region has 15 residues. The CDR3 sequence is CASSLDKSSGNGYTF. Here the CDR3 DNA reads TGCGCCAGCAGCTTGGATAAATCGTCGGGGAATGGCTACACCTTC.

This sequence joins TRBV28 and TRBJ2-7, with 7 bases that match TRBD2. V shed 5 bases and J 2 bases; nucleotides not matched to a gene: 9. CDR3 length: 15 residues. Germline CDR1 MDHEN, CDR2 SYDVKM. CDR3 region: CASSDRTRSTYEQYF. The CDR3 DNA reads as TGTGCCAGCAGTGACCGGACTAGAAGTACCTACGAGCAGTACTTC.